The 32 T cell receptor beta chains given below trace back to one sample, sequenced in a study of blood T cell repertoires in COVID-19. Here immunoSEQ multiplex PCR was the method, and the copy in TCRdb shows in-frame clones only, minus some. The sample carries approximately 75,000 clones, around four fifths recorded once. The sample taken for sequencing was peripheral blood. The receptors were sampled from a woman over 75 with acute or convalescent COVID-19.

V gene TRBV7-2 combines with J gene TRBJ2-5; TRBD2 aligns across 11 bases. Losses at the gene ends were 5 bases for V and 1 base for J; bases not matched to a gene: 9. The CDR3 is 17 residues long. Germline CDR1 reads SGHTA; CDR2 reads FQGNSA. CDR3 sequence (DNA): TGTGCCAGCAGCCGCGACCGACTAGCGGGGATCCAAGAGACCCAGTACTTC. It encodes CASSRDRLAGIQETQYF.

The rearrangement joins TRBV4-1 to TRBJ1-1, with 8 bases that match TRBD1. There are 14 residues in the CDR3. Germline V lookup: CDR1 MGHRA, CDR2 YSYEKL. Trimming took 3 bases from V and 6 from J; bases not matched to a gene: 6. CDR3 in amino acids: CASSQIGQGPEAFF. The CDR3 nucleotides are TGCGCCAGCAGCCAGATAGGACAGGGCCCTGAAGCTTTCTTT.

The genes are TRBV7-9 and TRBJ2-1; D uncertain. Germline CDR1 and CDR2: SEHNR and FQNEAQ (reference sequence). The CDR3 spans 12 residues. Deletions cut 4 bases from V and 4 bases from J, with 5 bases between. The CDR3, as DNA: TGTGCCAGCAGCTCCAATTACAATGAGCAGTTCTTC. Amino acid sequence: CASSSNYNEQFF.

The V and J genes are TRBV10-1 and TRBJ2-5, with 8 bases identical to TRBD1. The V gene's germline CDR1 is WNHNN and CDR2 SYGVQD (reference sequence). There are 15 residues in the CDR3. The J segment lost 5 bases and the V segment lost 8 bases, leaving 13 bases of the junction unmatched. This CDR3 reads CASSTGTGVGETQYF. The CDR3 nucleotides read TGCGCCAGCTCGACTGGGACAGGCGTCGGGGAGACCCAGTACTTC.

The V and J genes are TRBV6-5 and TRBJ2-3, with 12 bases aligning to TRBD2. V lost 8 bases, J lost 3 bases, and 3 bases stayed unmatched. The V gene's germline CDR1 is MNHEY and CDR2 SVGAGI. The CDR3 runs to 14 residues. CDR3 residues: CASRLAGATDTQYF. Here the CDR3 DNA reads TGTGCCAGCCGACTAGCGGGGGCTACAGATACGCAGTATTTT.

The CDR3, as DNA: TGTGCCAGCAGCCAAGCTGGTTCTGGGGCCTTGCAGTACTTC. Its protein is CASSQAGSGALQYF. The gene calls are TRBV9 and TRBJ2-7; perhaps TRBD1 as D (5 bases). The V gene lost 4 bases and the J gene lost 9 bases, with 20 bases spanning the gap. This CDR3 has 14 amino acids. Germline-derived CDR1 and CDR2 are SGDLS and YYNGEE.

V is TRBV5-1 and J is TRBJ1-1; D is unresolved. Trimming left V 4 bases short and J 0 bases short, with 16 bases between. Germline assignment: CDR1 SGHRS and CDR2 YFSETQ. This CDR3 has 16 residues. This chain's CDR3 is CASSPRPRRMNTEAFF. For the CDR3, the DNA is TGCGCCAGCAGCCCAAGACCGCGGAGAATGAACACTGAAGCTTTCTTT.

J is TRBJ2-1 and V is TRBV6-5, with a possible D match to TRBD2 (5 bases). The CDR3 consists of 12 residues. The V and J ends lost 6 bases and 6 bases respectively, with 9 bases between them. CDR1 MNHEY and CDR2 SVGAGI come from the germline V gene. The CDR3 here is CASRHGVNEQFF. As DNA, the CDR3 is TGTGCCAGCAGACACGGGGTCAATGAGCAGTTCTTC.

This sequence joins TRBV10-1 and TRBJ2-1; 8 bases are a match to TRBD2. This CDR3 contains 15 residues. The V and J ends lost 2 bases and 9 bases, in that order; junction bases with no gene match: 9. Germline V gene data show CDR1 as WNHNN and CDR2 as SYGVQD (reference sequence). This CDR3 is CASSEGQRERGEQFF. The CDR3 nucleotides read TGCGCCAGCAGTGAGGGGCAGCGGGAGCGAGGTGAGCAGTTCTTC.

The chain employs TRBV12-3 or TRBV12-4 and TRBJ1-5; D gene uncertain. Trimming stripped 3 bases from V and 7 bases from J, with 7 bases between. The CDR3 sequence is 12 residues long. The CDR3 is CASSFPRQPQHF. CDR3 nucleotides: TGTGCCAGCAGTTTTCCCAGGCAGCCCCAGCATTTT.

This chain connects TRBV3-1 (or the pseudogene TRBV3-2) to TRBJ2-7; 9 bases agree with TRBD2. This CDR3 spans 15 amino acids. Germline values: CDR1 LGHDT, CDR2 YNNKEL (reference sequence). V lost 3 bases and J lost 7; bases outside the gene matches: 10. The DNA of the CDR3 is TGTGCCAGCAGCCAGGCGGCGGGAGGGCTGGGGGAGCAGTACTTC. Protein sequence: CASSQAAGGLGEQYF.

The chain couples TRBV5-1 to TRBJ2-5; 7 nucleotides agree with TRBD2. V trimming: 0 bases; J trimming: 4 bases; junction bases outside the gene matches: 6. Germline-derived CDR1 and CDR2 are SGHRS and YFSETQ. The CDR3 totals 15 residues. The CDR3 region has the DNA TGCGCCAGCAGCTTGGCTTCGGGGGGAGGAGAGACCCAGTACTTC. Translating it yields CASSLASGGGETQYF. The full variable domain, rest sourced from reference TRBV5-1 and TRBJ2-5, is KAGVTQTPRYLIKTRGQQVTLSCSPISGHRSVSWYQQTPGQGLQFLFEYFSETQRNKGNFPGRFSGRQFSNSRSEMNVSTLELGDSALYLCASSLASGGGETQYFGPGTRLLVL.

This clone was picked up a small number of times. V usage is TRBV10-3 and J usage is TRBJ1-3; D possibly corresponds to TRBD1 (5 bases). Germline loops: CDR1 ENHRY, CDR2 SYGVKD. This CDR3 region has 15 residues. V was cut by 0 bases and J by 0 bases, with 6 bases left in between. Here the CDR3 reads CAISESGPSGNTIYF. The CDR3 DNA reads TGTGCCATCAGTGAGTCGGGGCCCTCTGGAAACACCATATATTTT.

This sequence joins TRBV10-3 and TRBJ2-2; 8 nucleotides line up with TRBD1. The CDR3 is 14 residues long. The germline V gene has CDR1 ENHRY and CDR2 SYGVKD. V gave up 7 bases and J gave up 1 base; unmatched junction bases: 2. The CDR3 here is CAIKQGENTGELFF. The CDR3 DNA follows: TGTGCCATCAAACAGGGGGAGAACACCGGGGAGCTGTTTTTT.

This clone came up a few times. The genes are TRBV6-5 and TRBJ1-1; TRBD1 aligns across 7 bases. The germline V gene encodes CDR1 MNHEY and CDR2 SVGAGI. V lost 6 bases, J lost 5 bases, and 9 bases stayed unmatched. The CDR3 loop spans 14 amino acids. The CDR3 nucleotides read TGTGCCAGCAGGAATGGACAGGTTGGGACTGAAGCTTTCTTT. Protein product: CASRNGQVGTEAFF.

In this sample, this clone turned up once. The rearrangement uses TRBV21-1 and TRBJ2-7; the table gives TRBD1 as D, unverified against the DNA. TRBV21-1 is a pseudogene segment. The CDR3 extends over 18 amino acids. The CDR3 DNA follows: TGTGCCAGCAGCATCAGCAGCCGGGACAGGGAAAGCGGGGACGAGCAGTACTTC. It specifies CASSISSRDRESGDEQYF.

The J gene is TRBJ2-1, the V gene TRBV18, with D tentatively TRBD1 (5 bases). The ends were cut back, 5 bases at V and 0 bases at J, with 14 bases in the middle. CDR1 is KGHSH and CDR2 is LQKENI in the germline V gene. The CDR3 length is 16 residues. The CDR3 protein is CASSATVLSSYNEQFF. As DNA, the CDR3 is TGTGCCAGCTCAGCGACAGTACTCAGCTCCTACAATGAGCAGTTCTTC.

The chain combines TRBV6-2 or TRBV6-3 with TRBJ1-6; 9 bases agree with TRBD1. Germline values: CDR1 MNHEY, CDR2 SVGEGT. Trimming cost V 0 bases and J 7 bases; bases outside gene matches: 1. The length of the CDR3 is 15 residues. The CDR3 nucleotides are TGTGCCAGCAGTTACTCGGGACAGGGAAATTCACCCCTCCACTTT. This codes for CASSYSGQGNSPLHF.

CDR3 DNA sequence: TGCGCCAGCAGCTTGATAGACGGACACGAAGCTTTCTTT. Translated: CASSLIDGHEAFF. J is TRBJ1-1 and V is TRBV5-1; D is possibly TRBD1 (5 bases). The CDR3 has 13 residues. V lost 1 base, J lost 8 bases, and 12 bases lay in between. Germline V gives CDR1 SGHRS, CDR2 YFSETQ.

The CDR3: CASSWQGYEAFF. CDR3 DNA: TGCGCCAGCAGCTGGCAGGGGTACGAAGCTTTCTTT. This chain connects TRBV5-1 to TRBJ1-1; the D gene is possibly TRBD1 (6 bases). The CDR3 covers 12 residues. CDR1 and CDR2 from the germline V gene are SGHRS and YFSETQ. V lost 3 bases, J lost 8 bases, and 11 bases lay in between.

In DNA, the CDR3 is TGTGCCAGCAGCGAGCGGTTGATTTTAGATACGCAGTATTTT. This codes for CASSERLILDTQYF. The chain joins TRBV9 to TRBJ2-3, with a weak D call TRBD2 (5 bases). This CDR3 contains 14 residues. V was cut by 3 bases and J by 5 bases, with 13 bases left in between. Germline CDR1 and CDR2: SGDLS and YYNGEE.

The V and J genes are TRBV3-1 (or the pseudogene TRBV3-2) and TRBJ1-6; a possible D gene is TRBD1 (5 bases). In germline, CDR1 is LGHDT, CDR2 YNNKEL (reference sequence). The CDR3 is 15 amino acids. The V end lost 1 base, the J end lost 7 bases, and 11 bases lay between the germline ends. The CDR3 spells CASSQGGGGNSPLHF. The CDR3 coding sequence is TGTGCCAGCAGCCAAGGCGGGGGAGGGAATTCACCCCTCCACTTT.

The chain is built from TRBV5-1 and TRBJ2-1; 10 nucleotides line up with TRBD1. With 4 bases clipped from V and 0 bases from J, the junction kept 7 bases outside the gene matches. CDR3 length equals 17 residues. Germline V gives CDR1 SGHRS, CDR2 YFSETQ. CDR3 nucleotide sequence: TGCGCCAGCAGCCAGACAGGGGGCGGCCTCTCCTACAATGAGCAGTTCTTC. Its protein is CASSQTGGGLSYNEQFF.

CDR3 coding DNA: TGTGCCAGCAGCTGGACGACAGGGATCTATGGCTACACCTTC. As protein: CASSWTTGIYGYTF. V usage is TRBV7-2 and J usage is TRBJ1-2, with 7 positions matching TRBD1. V lost 4 bases to trimming and J lost 4 bases; unmatched junction nucleotides: 6. CDR1 is SGHTA and CDR2 is FQGNSA in the germline V gene. The CDR3 sequence is 14 residues long.

The chain employs TRBV25-1 and TRBJ2-7; 8 bases align to TRBD1. Per the germline V gene, CDR1 is MGHDK and CDR2 is SYGVNS. Unmatched junction bases numbered 5, after V lost 4 bases and J lost 3 bases. The CDR3 is 14 residues long. The CDR3 sequence: CASSGQGLDYEQYF. The CDR3 DNA follows: TGTGCCAGCAGTGGACAGGGGCTTGACTACGAGCAGTACTTC.

This chain uses TRBV11-3 with TRBJ1-2, with D unresolved. This CDR3 is built from 12 residues. V gave up 1 base and J gave up 7 bases, with 7 bases separating them. Per the germline V gene, CDR1 is SGHNT and CDR2 is YENEEA. CDR3: CASSLGDSGYTF. The CDR3 DNA is TGTGCCAGCAGCTTAGGAGATTCTGGCTACACCTTC.

The genes are TRBV6-1 and TRBJ1-2; D perhaps matches TRBD1 (6 bases). Trimming took off 1 base at V and 1 base at J, with 22 bases between the two ends. Germline V gives CDR1 MNHNS, CDR2 SASEGT. This CDR3 spans 19 amino acids. The DNA of the CDR3 is TGTGCCAGCAGTGAAGGAAGAGTGAGACAGGTACTACATAACTATGGCTACACCTTC. Residues: CASSEGRVRQVLHNYGYTF.

The rearrangement joins TRBV5-1 to TRBJ2-7; 7 nucleotides match TRBD1. This CDR3 comprises 13 residues. Germline lookup yields CDR1 SGHRS and CDR2 YFSETQ. The ends lost 4 bases at V and 2 bases at J; junction bases unmatched: 3. Written as DNA, the CDR3 is TGCGCCAGCAGCCGCGACAGGGCCTACGAGCAGTACTTC. Its protein product is CASSRDRAYEQYF.

The chain has TRBV14 and TRBJ1-4, with D hard to call. Trimming pared 5 bases from V and 0 bases from J, leaving 4 bases between. The germline V gene encodes CDR1 SGHDN and CDR2 FVKESK. The CDR3 is made up of 13 amino acids. In DNA form, the CDR3 reads TGTGCCAGCAGCTCTTCAACTAATGAAAAACTGTTTTTT. Translated: CASSSSTNEKLFF.

The chain links TRBV18 to TRBJ2-7, with TRBD2 as a possible D gene (5 bases). This CDR3 has 16 amino acids. The ends were cut back, 5 bases at V and 0 bases at J, with 17 bases in the middle. Germline CDR1 is KGHSH and CDR2 is LQKENI. CDR3 sequence: CASSSGVSGTSYEQYF. In DNA form, the CDR3 reads TGTGCCAGCTCATCCGGGGTAAGCGGTACCTCCTACGAGCAGTACTTC. Using reference TRBV18 and TRBJ2-7 for the parts outside the CDR3, the full variable domain is NAGVMQNPRHLVRRRGQEARLRCSPMKGHSHVYWYRQLPEEGLKFMVYLQKENIIDESGMPKERFSAEFPKEGPSILRIQQVVRGDSAAYFCASSSGVSGTSYEQYFGPGTRLTVT.

Only a few counts were recorded for this clone. This chain links TRBV6-4 with TRBJ1-1, with D possibly matching TRBD1 (6 bases). Trimming shortened V by 6 bases and J by 2 bases, and 16 bases separated the two germline ends. Germline CDR1 MRHNA, CDR2 SNTAGT. The CDR3 loop spans 15 amino acids. CDR3: CASRDTTGRNTEAFF. The CDR3 nucleotides read TGTGCCAGCAGAGATACGACAGGACGCAACACTGAAGCTTTCTTT.

The chain combines TRBV19 with TRBJ1-3; the D gene is possibly TRBD1 (5 bases). Germline lookup yields CDR1 LNHDA and CDR2 SQIVND (reference sequence). The CDR3 contains 15 residues. V was pared by 5 bases and J by 0 bases, with 11 bases between. The CDR3 here is CASSFSTDSGNTIYF. The CDR3 DNA follows: TGTGCCAGTAGTTTTTCGACAGACTCTGGAAACACCATATATTTT.